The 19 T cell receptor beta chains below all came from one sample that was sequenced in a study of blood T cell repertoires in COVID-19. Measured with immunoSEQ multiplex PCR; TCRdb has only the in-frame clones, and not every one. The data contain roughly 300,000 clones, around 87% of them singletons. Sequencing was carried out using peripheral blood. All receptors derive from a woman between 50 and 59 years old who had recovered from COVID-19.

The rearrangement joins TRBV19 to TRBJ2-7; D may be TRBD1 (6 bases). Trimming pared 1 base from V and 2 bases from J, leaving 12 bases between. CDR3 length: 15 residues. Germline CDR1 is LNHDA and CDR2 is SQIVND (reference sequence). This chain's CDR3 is CASSIGRGHTYEQYF. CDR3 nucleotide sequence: TGTGCCAGTAGTATAGGAAGGGGACACACCTACGAGCAGTACTTC.

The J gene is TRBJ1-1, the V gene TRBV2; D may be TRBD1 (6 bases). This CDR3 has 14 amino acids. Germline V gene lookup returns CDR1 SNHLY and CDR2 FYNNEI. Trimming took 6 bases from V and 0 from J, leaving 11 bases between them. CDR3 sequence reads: CASRPDRLNTEAFF. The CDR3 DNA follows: TGTGCCAGCAGACCTGACAGGTTGAACACTGAAGCTTTCTTT.

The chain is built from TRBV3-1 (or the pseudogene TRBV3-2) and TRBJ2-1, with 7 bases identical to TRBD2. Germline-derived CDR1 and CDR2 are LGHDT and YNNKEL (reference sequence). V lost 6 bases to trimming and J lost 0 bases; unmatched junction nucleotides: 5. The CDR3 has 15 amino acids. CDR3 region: CASSRDYFSYNEQFF. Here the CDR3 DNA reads TGTGCCAGCAGTAGGGACTATTTCTCCTACAATGAGCAGTTCTTC.

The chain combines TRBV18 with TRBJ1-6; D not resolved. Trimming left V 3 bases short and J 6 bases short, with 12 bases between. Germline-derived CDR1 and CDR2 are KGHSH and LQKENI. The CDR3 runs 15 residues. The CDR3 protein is CASSPSRLPNSPLHF. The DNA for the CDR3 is TGTGCCAGCTCACCCTCCAGGTTACCTAATTCACCCCTCCACTTT.

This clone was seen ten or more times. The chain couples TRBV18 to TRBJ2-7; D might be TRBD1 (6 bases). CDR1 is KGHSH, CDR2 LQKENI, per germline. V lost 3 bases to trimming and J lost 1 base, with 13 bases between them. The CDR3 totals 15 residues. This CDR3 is CASSPRQGPSYEQYF. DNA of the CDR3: TGTGCCAGCTCACCGAGGCAGGGGCCATCCTACGAGCAGTACTTC.

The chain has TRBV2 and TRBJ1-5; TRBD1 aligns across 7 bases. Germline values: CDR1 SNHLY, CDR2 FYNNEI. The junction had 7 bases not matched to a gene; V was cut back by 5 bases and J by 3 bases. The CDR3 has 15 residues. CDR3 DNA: TGTGCCAGCAGTCCACAGGGGAGGAACAATCAGCCCCAGCATTTT. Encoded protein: CASSPQGRNNQPQHF.

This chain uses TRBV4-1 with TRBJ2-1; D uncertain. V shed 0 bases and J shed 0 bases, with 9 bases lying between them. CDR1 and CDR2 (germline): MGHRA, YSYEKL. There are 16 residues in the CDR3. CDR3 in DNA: TGCGCCAGCAGCCAAGATCGCCAGGACTCCTACAATGAGCAGTTCTTC. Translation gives CASSQDRQDSYNEQFF.

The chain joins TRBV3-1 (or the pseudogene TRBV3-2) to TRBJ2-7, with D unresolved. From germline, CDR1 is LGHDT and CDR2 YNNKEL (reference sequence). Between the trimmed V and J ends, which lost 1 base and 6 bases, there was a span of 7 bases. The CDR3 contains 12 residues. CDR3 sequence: CASSQVPSEQYF. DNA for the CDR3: TGTGCCAGCAGCCAAGTTCCCAGCGAGCAGTACTTC.

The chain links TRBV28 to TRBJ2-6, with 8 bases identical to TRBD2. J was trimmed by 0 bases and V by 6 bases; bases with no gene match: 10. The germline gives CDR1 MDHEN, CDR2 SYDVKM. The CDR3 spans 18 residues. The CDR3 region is CASSSAGGTLSGANVLTF. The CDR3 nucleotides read TGTGCCAGCAGCTCCGCGGGGGGCACCCTCTCTGGGGCCAACGTCCTGACTTTC.

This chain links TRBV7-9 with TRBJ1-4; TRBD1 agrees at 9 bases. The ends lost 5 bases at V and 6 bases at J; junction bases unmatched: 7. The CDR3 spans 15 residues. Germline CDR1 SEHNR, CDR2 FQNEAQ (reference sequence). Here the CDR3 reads CASSQRGTGYEKLFF. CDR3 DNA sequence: TGTGCCAGCAGCCAACGCGGGACAGGGTATGAAAAACTGTTTTTT.

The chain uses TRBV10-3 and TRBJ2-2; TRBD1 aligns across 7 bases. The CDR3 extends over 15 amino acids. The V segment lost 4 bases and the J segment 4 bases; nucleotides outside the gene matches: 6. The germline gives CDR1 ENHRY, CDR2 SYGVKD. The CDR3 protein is CAISGIGGGTGELFF. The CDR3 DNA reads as TGTGCCATCAGTGGCATAGGGGGCGGCACCGGGGAGCTGTTTTTT.

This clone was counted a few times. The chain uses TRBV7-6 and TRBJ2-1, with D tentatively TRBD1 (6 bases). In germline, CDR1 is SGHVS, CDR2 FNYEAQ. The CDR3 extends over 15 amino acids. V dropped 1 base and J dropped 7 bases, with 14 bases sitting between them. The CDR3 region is CASSLDLTGRNEQFF. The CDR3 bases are TGTGCCAGCAGCTTAGACCTGACAGGCAGGAATGAGCAGTTCTTC. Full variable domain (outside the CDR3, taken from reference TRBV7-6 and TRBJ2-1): GAGVSQSPRYKVTKRGQDVALRCDPISGHVSLYWYRQALGQGPEFLTYFNYEAQQDKSGLPNDRFSAERPEGSISTLTIQRTEQRDSAMYRCASSLDLTGRNEQFFGPGTRLTVL.

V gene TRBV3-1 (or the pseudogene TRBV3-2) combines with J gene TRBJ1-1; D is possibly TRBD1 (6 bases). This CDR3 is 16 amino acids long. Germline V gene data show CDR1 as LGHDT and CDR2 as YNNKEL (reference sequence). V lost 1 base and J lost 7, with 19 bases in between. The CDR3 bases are TGTGCCAGCAGCCAAGCGGACAGCCATAGGGACGGTGAAGCTTTCTTT. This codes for CASSQADSHRDGEAFF.

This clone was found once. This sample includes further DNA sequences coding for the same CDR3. The CDR3 bases are TGCGCCAGCAGCCAAGATCTAGCGGGGGGGCCAGGAGATACGCAGTATTTT. Protein: CASSQDLAGGPGDTQYF. V usage is TRBV4-3 and J usage is TRBJ2-3; 12 bases align to TRBD2. With V trimmed by 0 bases and J by 5 bases, 6 bases remained unmatched. The CDR3 contains 17 residues. The V gene's germline CDR1 is LGHNA and CDR2 YSLEER.

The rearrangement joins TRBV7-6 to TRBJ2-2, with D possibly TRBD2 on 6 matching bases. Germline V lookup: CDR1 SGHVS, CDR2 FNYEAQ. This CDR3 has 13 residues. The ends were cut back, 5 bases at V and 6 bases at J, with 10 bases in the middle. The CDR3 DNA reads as TGTGCCAGCAGCCATGGAGGGGCCGGGGAGCTGTTTTTT. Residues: CASSHGGAGELFF.

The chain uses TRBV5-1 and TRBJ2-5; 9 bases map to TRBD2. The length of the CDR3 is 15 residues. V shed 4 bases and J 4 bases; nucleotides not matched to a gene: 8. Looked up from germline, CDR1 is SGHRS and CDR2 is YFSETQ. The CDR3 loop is CASSPRTSVGETQYF. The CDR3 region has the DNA TGCGCCAGCAGCCCACGGACTAGCGTGGGAGAGACCCAGTACTTC.

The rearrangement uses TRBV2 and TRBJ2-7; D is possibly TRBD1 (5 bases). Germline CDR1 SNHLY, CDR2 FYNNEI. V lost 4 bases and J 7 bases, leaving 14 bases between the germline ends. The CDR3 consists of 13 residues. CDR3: CASSVNRPAEQYF. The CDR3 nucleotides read TGTGCCAGCAGTGTCAACAGGCCGGCGGAGCAGTACTTC. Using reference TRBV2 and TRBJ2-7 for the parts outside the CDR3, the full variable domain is EPEVTQTPSHQVTQMGQEVILRCVPISNHLYFYWYRQILGQKVEFLVSFYNNEISEKSEIFDDQFSVERPDGSNFTLKIRSTKLEDSAMYFCASSVNRPAEQYFGPGTRLTVT.

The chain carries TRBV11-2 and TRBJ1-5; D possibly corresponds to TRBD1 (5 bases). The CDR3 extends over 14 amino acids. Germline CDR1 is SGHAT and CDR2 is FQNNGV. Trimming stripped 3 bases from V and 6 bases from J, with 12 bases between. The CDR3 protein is CASSFEGDSQPQHF. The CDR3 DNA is TGTGCCAGCAGCTTCGAAGGGGACTCTCAGCCCCAGCATTTT.

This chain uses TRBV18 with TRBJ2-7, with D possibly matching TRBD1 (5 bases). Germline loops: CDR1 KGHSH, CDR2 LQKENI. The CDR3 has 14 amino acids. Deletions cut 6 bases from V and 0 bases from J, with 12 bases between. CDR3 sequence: CASSPNDSSYEQYF. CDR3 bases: TGTGCCAGCTCTCCTAACGACAGCTCCTACGAGCAGTACTTC. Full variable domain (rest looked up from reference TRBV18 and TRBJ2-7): NAGVMQNPRHLVRRRGQEARLRCSPMKGHSHVYWYRQLPEEGLKFMVYLQKENIIDESGMPKERFSAEFPKEGPSILRIQQVVRGDSAAYFCASSPNDSSYEQYFGPGTRLTVT.